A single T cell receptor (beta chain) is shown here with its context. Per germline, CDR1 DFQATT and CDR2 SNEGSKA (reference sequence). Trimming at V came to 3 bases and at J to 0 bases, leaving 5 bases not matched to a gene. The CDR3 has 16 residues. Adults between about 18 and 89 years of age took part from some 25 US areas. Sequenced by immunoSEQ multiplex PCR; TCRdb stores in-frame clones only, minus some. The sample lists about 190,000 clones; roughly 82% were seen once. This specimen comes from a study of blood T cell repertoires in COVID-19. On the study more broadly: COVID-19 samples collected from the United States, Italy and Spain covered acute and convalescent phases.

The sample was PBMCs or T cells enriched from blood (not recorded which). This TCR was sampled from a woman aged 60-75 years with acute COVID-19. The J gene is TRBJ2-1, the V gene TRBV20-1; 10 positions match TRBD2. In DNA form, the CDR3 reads TGCAGTGCTAGTGGGACTAGCGCCTTCTCCTACAATGAGCAGTTCTTC. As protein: CSASGTSAFSYNEQFF.